This is a list of T cell receptor beta chains from one sample in a study of T cell repertoires and HLA-DP antigens. Data came from immunoSEQ multiplex PCR; TCRdb stores just in-frame clones and leaves some out. The data contain 55,000 to 80,000 clones, about four fifths of them seen just once; the ten biggest clones take up about 1.6%. These TCRs' antigens remain unknown. Sequencing used CD4+ T cells from PBMCs. All receptors come from a man aged 55 to 70 in good health and CMV-seronegative. Each CDR3 is given with its conserved first and last residue. A D gene is named only where the DNA matches it firmly. Only some rows state a clone size, as once, few, many or a class for expanded clones.

>.|TRBJ1-4|.|TRBV5-1
TGCGCCAGCAGCTCAGGGGACCCTAATGAAAAACTGTTTTTT
CASSSGDPNEKLFF
>.|TRBJ1-1|.|TRBV4-1
TGCGCCAGCAGCCAATGGGAGGCTACGAGGGGCACTGAAGCTTTCTTT
CASSQWEATRGTEAFF
>.|TRBJ1-1|.|TRBV5-6
TGTGCCAGCAATAGACCGAACACTGAAGCTTTCTTT
CASNRPNTEAFF
>.|TRBJ1-1|.|TRBV5-5
TGTGCCAGCAGCTCCACTCCTGACCGGAGGACTGAAGCTTTCTTT
CASSSTPDRRTEAFF
>few|TRBJ1-6|.|TRBV15
TGTGCCACCAGCAGAGATCGGGAGAAAGGGACTTCACCCCTCCACTTT
CATSRDREKGTSPLHF
>medium-sized|TRBJ1-3|.|TRBV11-2
TGTGCCAGCAGCTGGGACTACACTTCTGGAAACACCATATATTTT
CASSWDYTSGNTIYF
>.|TRBJ1-2|TRBD1|TRBV5-1
TGCGCCAGCAGCAATACAGGGGGGAACTATGGCTACACCTTC
CASSNTGGNYGYTF
>.|TRBJ1-2|.|TRBV27
TGTGCCAGCAGGGCCGGGGCCGAGGGCGGCTACACCTTC
CASRAGAEGGYTF
>.|TRBJ1-1|.|TRBV9
TGTGCCAGCAGCGTAGACCCCGAGGGGCGGACTGAAGCTTTCTTT
CASSVDPEGRTEAFF
>.|TRBJ2-1|TRBD2|TRBV7-2
TGTGCCAGCAGCTTAGAGGCTAGCGGTTACAATGAGCAGTTCTTC
CASSLEASGYNEQFF
>.|TRBJ2-7|.|TRBV5-4
TGTGCCAGCAGCTTGGACAAAGCCTACGAGCAGTACTTC
CASSLDKAYEQYF
>.|TRBJ1-6|.|TRBV9
TGTGCCAGCAGCGTAACCATTGGTGAGTCACCCCTCCACTTT
CASSVTIGESPLHF
>.|TRBJ1-1|TRBD1|TRBV19
TGTGCCAGTAGGATGGGACAGGGGGGGAACACTGAAGCTTTCTTT
CASRMGQGGNTEAFF
>.|TRBJ2-1|TRBD2|TRBV11-3
TGTGCCAGCAGCTTAGGGTTTGGCGGCGGGGGGCTGGGTGAGCAGTTCTTC
CASSLGFGGGGLGEQFF
>.|TRBJ2-1|TRBD1|TRBV4-3
TGCGCCAGCAGCCCTTATGGTTGGGGACAGGGGGCGAACAATGAGCAGTTCTTC
CASSPYGWGQGANNEQFF
>.|TRBJ2-5|.|TRBV4-3
TGCGCCAGCAGCCAAGGTTCGACCCAGTACTTC
CASSQGSTQYF
>.|TRBJ1-2|.|TRBV6-1
TGTGCCAGCAGTGCGGCAGCGCATTACTATGGCTACACCTTC
CASSAAAHYYGYTF
>.|TRBJ1-4|.|TRBV20-1
TGCAGCGGAGGGGGTCAGGAAAAACTGTTTTTT
CSGGGQEKLFF
>few|TRBJ1-1|.|TRBV27
TGTGCCAGCAGTTTACAGGCGCGCACTGAAGCTTTCTTT
CASSLQARTEAFF
>.|TRBJ2-7|.|TRBV10-3
TGTGCCATCAGTGAGCAGGTCTACGAGCAGTACTTC
CAISEQVYEQYF
>.|TRBJ2-7|TRBD2|TRBV25-1
TGTGCCAGCAGTGAATCTAAACTAGCGGGGATCTCCTACGAGCAGTACTTC
CASSESKLAGISYEQYF
>.|TRBJ2-7|TRBD1|TRBV6-5
TGTGCCAGCAGAGGGACAGGGGTCGACGAGCAGTACTTC
CASRGTGVDEQYF
>.|TRBJ2-7|.|TRBV10-3
TGTGCCTCCCGAACCGGGACAACGACCTCCGAGCAGTACTTC
CASRTGTTTSEQYF
>.|TRBJ1-1|TRBD1|TRBV28
TGTGCCAGCAGTACCGGGACAGGGGGGAACACTGAAGCTTTCTTT
CASSTGTGGNTEAFF
>once|TRBJ1-1|.|TRBV19
TGTGCCTCCTCGTCGCAGGTGAACACTGAAGCTTTCTTT
CASSSQVNTEAFF
>.|TRBJ1-6|.|TRBV7-2
TGTGCCAGCAGCTTCGGCAGGCGGACTGAGGGTTCACCCCTCCACTTT
CASSFGRRTEGSPLHF
>.|TRBJ1-4|.|TRBV9
TGTGCCAGCAGCGTTCGGGACGGTGTTAGTGAAAAACTGTTTTTT
CASSVRDGVSEKLFF
>.|TRBJ2-3|.|TRBV2
TGTGCCAGCGAAGGGACTGGTCTTGGGGATACGCAGTATTTT
CASEGTGLGDTQYF
>.|TRBJ1-1|TRBD1|TRBV5-6
TGTGCCAGCAGCCTAAGTCAGGGGGTGAAGTCTTTCTTT
CASSLSQGVKSFF
>.|TRBJ1-6|TRBD1|TRBV11-2
TGTGCCAGCAGCTTATCCAGGGGGAATTCACCCCTCCACTTT
CASSLSRGNSPLHF
>.|TRBJ2-3|.|TRBV2
TGTGCCAGCAGTGACGACCGGGACAACTATAGCACAGATACGCAGTATTTT
CASSDDRDNYSTDTQYF
>.|TRBJ1-1|.|TRBV7-2
TGTGCCAGCAGCTCTACCGCGGGGGACACTGAAGCTTTCTTT
CASSSTAGDTEAFF
>.|TRBJ1-1|.|TRBV7-9
TGTGCCAGCAGCCCGGAGGCCCTGACGAACACTGAAGCTTTCTTT
CASSPEALTNTEAFF
>.|TRBJ2-5|TRBD2|TRBV10-3
TGTGCCATCAGTGCGGACCGCGCGGGAGTGGGAGTGGGTGGGGAGACCCAGTACTTC
CAISADRAGVGVGGETQYF
>.|TRBJ2-5|.|TRBV7-9
TGTGCCAGCAGCTTGGGGGGAAATAAACCTGAGTACTTC
CASSLGGNKPEYF
>few|TRBJ1-3|.|TRBV11-2
TGTGCCAGCAGCTCTGGAAGGAACACCATATATTTT
CASSSGRNTIYF
>few|TRBJ2-5|.|TRBV28
TGTGCCAGCACCTCAGTGGAGACCCAGTACTTC
CASTSVETQYF
>.|TRBJ1-2|.|TRBV4-2
TGTGCCAGCAGCGTCGACCGAGGCAGGGGATCCTCTGGCTACACCTTC
CASSVDRGRGSSGYTF
>.|TRBJ1-1|.|TRBV4-2
TGTGCCAGCAGCCATCCCAGTGGTGAAGCTTTCTTT
CASSHPSGEAFF
>.|TRBJ2-2|.|TRBV9
TGTGCCAGCAGCGTAGACAGTATTATGTTGAACACCGGGGAGCTGTTTTTT
CASSVDSIMLNTGELFF
>.|TRBJ1-6|.|TRBV7-2
TGTGCCAGCAGCTTTTCACGCAGCAATTCACCCCTCCACTTT
CASSFSRSNSPLHF
>.|TRBJ1-6|.|TRBV5-5
TGTGCCAGCAGCTTGGAAAGGGGAGGCTCACCCCTCCACTTT
CASSLERGGSPLHF
>.|TRBJ2-6|.|TRBV7-2
TGTGCCAGCAGCTTCTATAGCTCTGGGGCCAACGTCCTGACTTTC
CASSFYSSGANVLTF
>once|TRBJ2-1|.|TRBV30
TGTGCCTGGAGAGTCCAGGGTGGGGATGAGCAGTTCTTC
CAWRVQGGDEQFF
>.|TRBJ2-7|.|TRBV28
TGTGCCAGCAGTTTACCTCCCTCCTACGAGCAGTACTTC
CASSLPPSYEQYF
>.|TRBJ2-6|TRBD2|TRBV6-1
TGTGCCAGCAGTGAATGGCGGGGGTTGAGCTCTGGGGCCAACGTCCTGACTTTC
CASSEWRGLSSGANVLTF
>.|TRBJ1-6|TRBD1|TRBV2
TGTGCCAGCAGAGATACAGGGGGCGTCCATAATTCACCCCTCCACTTT
CASRDTGGVHNSPLHF
>.|TRBJ2-2|.|TRBV5-1
TGCGCCAGCAGCTTGGCGGCTTCGTCGGACACCGGGGAGCTGTTTTTT
CASSLAASSDTGELFF
>many|TRBJ1-1|.|TRBV19
TGTGCCAGTAGTCTCCCAAATATGAACAAGGAAGCTTTCTTT
CASSLPNMNKEAFF
>once|TRBJ2-3|TRBD2|TRBV11-3
TGTGCCAGCAGCCCCGGGACTAGCGGGAGCCTCGGCGTAGATACGCAGTATTTT
CASSPGTSGSLGVDTQYF